These 14 T cell receptor beta chains were sequenced from one sample in a study of blood T cell repertoires in COVID-19. Measured with immunoSEQ multiplex PCR; TCRdb has only the in-frame clones, and not every one. This sample yields under 200,000 clones, of which about 84% are seen a single time; 5% to 7% belongs to the top ten. The material sequenced was PBMCs or T cells enriched from blood (not recorded which). Receptor source: a middle-aged man with acute COVID-19.

This chain connects TRBV10-3 to TRBJ1-1; D is uncertain. The V gene lost 5 bases and the J gene lost 3 bases, with 7 bases spanning the gap. CDR1 is ENHRY and CDR2 is SYGVKD in the germline V gene. This CDR3 has 12 amino acids. CDR3 coding DNA: TGTGCCATCAGTCAGGATTACACTGAAGCTTTCTTT. This encodes CAISQDYTEAFF.

The gene calls are TRBV18 and TRBJ2-7, with TRBD1 matching 7 bases. The length of the CDR3 is 14 residues. Germline assignment: CDR1 KGHSH and CDR2 LQKENI. The ends lost 2 bases at V and 5 bases at J; junction bases unmatched: 6. The chain's CDR3 is CASSPTGTEDEQYF. CDR3 nucleotide sequence: TGTGCCAGCTCACCAACCGGGACAGAGGACGAGCAGTACTTC.

The chain couples TRBV12-5 to TRBJ2-7; TRBD2 matches 10 bases. Trimming cost V 1 base and J 7 bases; bases outside gene matches: 10. Germline-derived CDR1 and CDR2 are LGHNT and FRNRAP. The CDR3 is 16 residues long. This CDR3 is CASGLAQREGPWEQYF. CDR3 nucleotides: TGTGCTAGTGGTTTGGCCCAGCGGGAGGGCCCCTGGGAGCAGTACTTC.

V gene TRBV2 combines with J gene TRBJ2-3; 8 positions agree with TRBD2. J lost 6 bases, V lost 4 bases, and 9 bases had no gene match. Germline CDR1 SNHLY, CDR2 FYNNEI. This CDR3 has 15 residues. As DNA, the CDR3 is TGTGCCAGCAGTGTACGAGCGGGAGACGGCGATACGCAGTATTTT. This gives the protein CASSVRAGDGDTQYF.

On this clone itself: This specimen includes other DNA sequences encoding the same CDR3. The CDR3 loop reads CAINRDREETQYF. The CDR3 DNA is TGTGCCATCAACAGGGATAGGGAAGAGACCCAGTACTTC. This chain uses TRBV10-3 with TRBJ2-5; tentatively, D is TRBD1 (6 bases). CDR3 size: 13 residues. Germline CDR1 ENHRY, CDR2 SYGVKD. Trimming left V 7 bases short and J 3 bases short, with 12 bases between.

The chain couples TRBV27 to TRBJ2-1; 13 bases are a match to TRBD2. Germline trimming cut 5 bases from V and 7 bases from J; bases unmatched to any gene: 8. Germline-derived CDR1 and CDR2 are MNHEY and SMNVEV (reference sequence). This CDR3 is 16 amino acids long. The CDR3: CASSPWTSGSYNEQFF. Here the CDR3 DNA reads TGTGCCAGCAGTCCCTGGACTAGCGGGAGTTATAATGAGCAGTTCTTC.

This chain links TRBV6-4 with TRBJ2-7; 8 bases fit TRBD1. The ends lost 9 bases at V and 1 base at J; junction bases unmatched: 8. CDR3 length equals 14 residues. Looked up from germline, CDR1 is MRHNA and CDR2 is SNTAGT. This CDR3 is CARARQGRSYEQYF. The CDR3 DNA follows: TGTGCCAGGGCTAGACAGGGGAGGTCCTACGAGCAGTACTTC.

V is TRBV9 and J is TRBJ2-1; 9 bases map to TRBD2. Germline CDR1 and CDR2: SGDLS and YYNGEE. The CDR3 extends over 15 amino acids. V lost 0 bases, J lost 4 bases, and 2 bases stayed unmatched. Here the CDR3 reads CASSVASGTYNEQFF. CDR3 sequence (DNA): TGTGCCAGCAGCGTAGCTAGCGGGACTTACAATGAGCAGTTCTTC.

V and J are TRBV7-2 and TRBJ1-2, with D maybe TRBD1 (5 bases). The CDR3 loop spans 14 amino acids. Trimming shortened V by 1 base and J by 1 base, and 7 bases separated the two germline ends. Germline assignment: CDR1 SGHTA and CDR2 FQGNSA. CDR3 sequence reads: CASSLGQGNYGYTF. In DNA form, the CDR3 reads TGTGCCAGCAGCTTAGGGCAGGGTAACTATGGCTACACCTTC.

This chain connects TRBV7-9 to TRBJ2-3, with D possibly TRBD1 on 6 matching bases. The CDR3 extends over 13 amino acids. Trimming removed 2 bases at V and 9 bases at J, with 12 bases between. Looked up from germline, CDR1 is SEHNR and CDR2 is FQNEAQ (reference sequence). This CDR3 is CASSLPAGETQYF. The CDR3 DNA sequence: TGTGCCAGCAGCTTACCTGCAGGGGAGACGCAGTATTTT.

The chain joins TRBV18 to TRBJ2-1; D might be TRBD2 (6 bases). Germline values: CDR1 KGHSH, CDR2 LQKENI. This CDR3 comprises 17 residues. The V and J ends lost 3 bases and 0 bases respectively, with 15 bases between them. Written as DNA, the CDR3 is TGTGCCAGCTCACCGGGGACTCCCGTAGGCTCCTACAATGAGCAGTTCTTC. Protein: CASSPGTPVGSYNEQFF. The full variable domain, with the rest looked up from reference TRBV18 and TRBJ2-1, is NAGVMQNPRHLVRRRGQEARLRCSPMKGHSHVYWYRQLPEEGLKFMVYLQKENIIDESGMPKERFSAEFPKEGPSILRIQQVVRGDSAAYFCASSPGTPVGSYNEQFFGPGTRLTVL.

This sequence joins TRBV5-4 and TRBJ1-2; 9 bases fit TRBD1. V lost 2 bases, J lost 2 bases, and 1 base stayed unmatched. This CDR3 region has 14 residues. Germline assignment: CDR1 SGHNT and CDR2 YYREEE (reference sequence). This CDR3 is CASSFGQGNYGYTF. CDR3 nucleotides: TGTGCCAGCAGCTTCGGACAGGGGAACTATGGCTACACCTTC.

This clone showed up just once. The rearrangement uses TRBV4-1 and TRBJ2-4; 9 bases are a match to TRBD2. CDR3 length equals 16 residues. The J segment lost 9 bases and the V segment lost 3 bases, leaving 12 bases of the junction unmatched. CDR1 and CDR2 (germline): MGHRA, YSYEKL. The CDR3 DNA is TGCGCCAGCAGCCAGTCTAAGGCGGGGGGGCCGCCCATTCAGTACTTC. As protein: CASSQSKAGGPPIQYF.

The chain links TRBV4-1 to TRBJ2-3; D perhaps matches TRBD2 (5 bases). This CDR3 is built from 11 residues. Germline V lookup: CDR1 MGHRA, CDR2 YSYEKL. The germline V and J ends were trimmed by 8 bases and 6 bases, with 9 bases remaining between them. The CDR3 sequence: CASGGSDTQYF. In DNA, the CDR3 is TGCGCCAGCGGAGGCTCGGATACGCAGTATTTT.